This T cell receptor beta chain was identified during a study of shared clonotypes between healthy human individuals. Germline values: CDR1 SGHVS, CDR2 FNYEAQ. The CDR3 consists of 12 residues. V lost 2 bases to trimming and J lost 4 bases, with 6 bases between them. Clones were sequenced by immunoSEQ multiplex PCR, and TCRdb holds only the in-frame ones, with some missing. The top ten hold around 11% of the sample, which has more than 400,000 clones, about 78% seen once. This clone was seen a few times. The rearrangement uses TRBV7-6 and TRBJ2-7; D might be TRBD2 (6 bases). The sequence came from a woman aged 40 to 50 in good health. Some clones in this sample may be carry-over from other donors' samples. Sequencing was done on a sample of PBMCs. In nucleotides, the CDR3 is TGTGCCAGCAGCTTAAGCGGGTACGAGCAGTACTTC. Amino acids: CASSLSGYEQYF.